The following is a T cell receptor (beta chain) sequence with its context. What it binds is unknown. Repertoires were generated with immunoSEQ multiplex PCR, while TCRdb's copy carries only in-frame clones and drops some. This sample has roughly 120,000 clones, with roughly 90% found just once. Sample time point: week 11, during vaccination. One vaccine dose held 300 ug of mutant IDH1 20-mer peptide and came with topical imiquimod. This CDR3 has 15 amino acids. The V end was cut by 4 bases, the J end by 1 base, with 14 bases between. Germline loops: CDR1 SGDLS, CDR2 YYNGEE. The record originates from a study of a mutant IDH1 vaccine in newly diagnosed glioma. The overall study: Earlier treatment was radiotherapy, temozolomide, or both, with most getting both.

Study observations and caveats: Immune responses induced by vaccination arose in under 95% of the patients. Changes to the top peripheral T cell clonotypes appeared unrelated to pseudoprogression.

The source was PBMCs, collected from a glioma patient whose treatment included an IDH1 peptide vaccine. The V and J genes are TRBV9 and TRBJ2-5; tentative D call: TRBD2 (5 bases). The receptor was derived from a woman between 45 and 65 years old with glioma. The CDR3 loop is CASSRDLGGQETQYF. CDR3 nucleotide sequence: TGTGCCAGCAGCAGAGACCTAGGAGGCCAAGAGACCCAGTACTTC.